The clone carrying this T cell receptor beta chain is medium-sized. This entry belongs to a study of preoperative IRX-2 immunotherapy in early breast cancer. Indicated treatment: preoperative locoregional IRX-2 cytokine immunotherapy. Preoperative locoregional IRX-2 cytokine immunotherapy was tested in the phase Ib source study. The CDR3 totals 13 residues. Trimming took off 1 base at V and 8 bases at J, with 8 bases between the two ends. Germline V gene data show CDR1 as LNHDA and CDR2 as SQIVND (reference sequence). Libraries were prepared by immunoSEQ multiplex PCR; TCRdb keeps only in-frame clonotypes and omits some of them. Of about 32,000 clones listed, 83% are singletons.

This material consisted of lymph node tissue, taken from a patient treated with IRX-2 immunotherapy. This clonotype originated in a human donor with breast cancer. The gene calls are TRBV19 and TRBJ2-2, with D unclear. For the CDR3, the DNA is TGTGCCAGTAGTATAGGCGCGTCTGGGGAGCTGTTTTTT. It translates to CASSIGASGELFF.